The clone carrying this T cell receptor (beta chain) has just one count. The library was built for alpha chains, so this beta chain is an off-target read and its size means little. The germline gives CDR1 SGHKS, CDR2 YYEKEE (reference sequence). The ends were cut back, 5 bases at V and 7 bases at J, with 19 bases in the middle. This CDR3 is built from 15 residues. In TCRdb, the RT-PCR reads were re-called with MiXCR into one record per CDR3 protein. This sample carries some 5,900 distinct CDR3 sequences, 80% to 95% of them seen once, and the ten largest clones take around 8%. Source material: memory CD4+ T cells from blood. This sequence was found in a female donor in good health, serving as a healthy control. The chain combines TRBV5-5 with TRBJ2-1; the D is unclear. The CDR3 coding sequence is TGTGCCAGCAGTTTCGGGCTTACCACCGCTAATGAGCAGTTCTTC. This sequence encodes CASSFGLTTANEQFF.